This is a list of T cell receptor beta chains from one sample in a study of response to subunit inactivated influenza vaccine. Using its own MiXCR run on the RT-PCR reads, TCRdb lists one record per CDR3 protein. The top ten clones hold roughly an eighth of a sample with 150,000 or so distinct CDR3 sequences, 11% of them seen once. This specimen consisted of non-naive T cells sorted from PBMCs, obtained 35 to 45 days after vaccination. The origin of the receptors is a man aged 50 or older who received an inactivated influenza vaccine. Both conserved end residues are part of each CDR3. Each record gives: V gene, D gene, J gene, clone size, CDR3 protein, CDR3 DNA. D genes are given only for firm matches. Size is stated for part of the rows, as once, few or many counts, or as a class when the clone is expanded.

v_gene: TRBV6-2/TRBV6-3
d_gene: -
j_gene: TRBJ2-7
abundance: -
CDR3aa: CASSDTYEQYF
CDR3nt: TGTGCCAGCAGTGATACCTACGAGCAGTACTTC

v_gene: TRBV12-3/TRBV12-4
d_gene: -
j_gene: TRBJ1-6
abundance: -
CDR3aa: CASSTRAGYNSPLHF
CDR3nt: TGTGCCAGCAGTACCCGGGCGGGATATAATTCACCCCTCCACTTT

v_gene: TRBV3-1
d_gene: -
j_gene: TRBJ1-1
abundance: -
CDR3aa: CASSPFSGNTEAFF
CDR3nt: TGTGCCAGCAGCCCATTTTCCGGGAACACTGAAGCTTTCTTT

v_gene: TRBV11-1
d_gene: -
j_gene: TRBJ2-2
abundance: many
CDR3aa: CASRLDGTTGELFF
CDR3nt: TGTGCCAGCAGATTAGACGGAACCACCGGGGAGCTGTTTTTT

v_gene: TRBV6-2/TRBV6-3
d_gene: -
j_gene: TRBJ2-3
abundance: few
CDR3aa: CASSYSGRNADTQYF
CDR3nt: TGTGCCAGCAGTTACTCGGGTCGGAACGCAGATACGCAGTATTTT

v_gene: TRBV5-1
d_gene: -
j_gene: TRBJ1-6
abundance: many
CDR3aa: CASSFTPDRNSPLHF
CDR3nt: TGCGCCAGCAGCTTCACCCCAGACAGGAATTCACCCCTCCACTTT

v_gene: TRBV7-8
d_gene: -
j_gene: TRBJ2-5
abundance: many
CDR3aa: CASSLGPALETQYF
CDR3nt: TGTGCCAGCAGCTTAGGACCAGCTCTAGAGACCCAGTACTTC

v_gene: TRBV12-3/TRBV12-4
d_gene: TRBD1
j_gene: TRBJ1-1
abundance: many
CDR3aa: CASSLIGGQGRAFF
CDR3nt: TGTGCCAGCAGTTTAATTGGAGGACAGGGTCGAGCTTTCTTT

v_gene: TRBV10-3
d_gene: -
j_gene: TRBJ2-3
abundance: -
CDR3aa: CAISHPGGTDTQYF
CDR3nt: TGTGCCATCAGCCACCCCGGAGGCACAGATACGCAGTATTTT

v_gene: TRBV5-1
d_gene: -
j_gene: TRBJ2-1
abundance: many
CDR3aa: CASSSRGGGGNEQFF
CDR3nt: TGCGCCAGCAGCTCCAGGGGTGGTGGGGGCAATGAGCAGTTCTTC

v_gene: TRBV9
d_gene: TRBD2
j_gene: TRBJ2-7
abundance: few
CDR3aa: CASSPLAGASYEQYF
CDR3nt: TGTGCCAGCAGCCCTCTAGCGGGGGCCTCCTACGAGCAGTACTTC

v_gene: TRBV5-1
d_gene: TRBD2
j_gene: TRBJ2-1
abundance: -
CDR3aa: CASSLEGGRSYNEQFF
CDR3nt: TGCGCCAGCAGCTTGGAGGGCGGGAGATCCTACAATGAGCAGTTCTTC

v_gene: TRBV4-2
d_gene: -
j_gene: TRBJ2-5
abundance: few
CDR3aa: CASSQAGHQETQYF
CDR3nt: TGTGCCAGCAGCCAAGCAGGTCACCAAGAGACCCAGTACTTC

v_gene: TRBV4-2
d_gene: -
j_gene: TRBJ2-3
abundance: -
CDR3aa: CASSQDGQTDTQYF
CDR3nt: TGTGCCAGCAGCCAAGATGGACAGACAGATACGCAGTATTTT

v_gene: TRBV7-6
d_gene: -
j_gene: TRBJ1-5
abundance: -
CDR3aa: CASSSETGQFRSNQPQHF
CDR3nt: TGTGCCAGCAGCTCCGAGACCGGACAGTTCCGAAGCAATCAGCCCCAGCATTTT

v_gene: TRBV28
d_gene: -
j_gene: TRBJ2-7
abundance: -
CDR3aa: CASNARPRSEQYF
CDR3nt: TGTGCCAGCAATGCCCGGCCCCGCTCGGAGCAGTACTTC

v_gene: TRBV3-1
d_gene: -
j_gene: TRBJ1-6
abundance: few
CDR3aa: CASSQGDNSPLHF
CDR3nt: TGTGCCAGCAGCCAAGGGGATAATTCACCCCTCCACTTT

v_gene: TRBV4-2
d_gene: TRBD1
j_gene: TRBJ2-7
abundance: few
CDR3aa: CASSRDLSRTGLPYEQYF
CDR3nt: TGTGCCAGCAGCCGAGACCTTAGTAGGACAGGCCTCCCTTACGAGCAGTACTTC

v_gene: TRBV6-1
d_gene: -
j_gene: TRBJ1-1
abundance: -
CDR3aa: CASMPDARGSMNTEAFF
CDR3nt: TGTGCCAGCATGCCCGACGCGAGGGGCAGCATGAACACTGAAGCTTTCTTT

v_gene: TRBV19
d_gene: -
j_gene: TRBJ2-2
abundance: -
CDR3aa: CASSMGRDGELFF
CDR3nt: TGTGCCAGTAGTATGGGCAGGGACGGGGAGCTGTTTTTT

v_gene: TRBV11-3
d_gene: TRBD1
j_gene: TRBJ2-1
abundance: -
CDR3aa: CASSLGQGPYNEQFF
CDR3nt: TGTGCCAGCAGCTTAGGACAGGGCCCCTACAATGAGCAGTTCTTC

v_gene: TRBV24-1
d_gene: TRBD1
j_gene: TRBJ2-5
abundance: few
CDR3aa: CATSDGTGGDETQYF
CDR3nt: TGTGCCACCAGTGACGGGACAGGGGGGGATGAGACCCAGTACTTC

v_gene: TRBV5-5
d_gene: TRBD1
j_gene: TRBJ2-7
abundance: -
CDR3aa: CASILPGQPYEQYF
CDR3nt: TGTGCCAGCATTCTTCCGGGACAGCCCTACGAGCAGTACTTC

v_gene: TRBV20-1
d_gene: TRBD2
j_gene: TRBJ2-3
abundance: -
CDR3aa: CSGPSGGATDTQYF
CDR3nt: TGCAGTGGTCCTAGCGGGGGGGCCACAGATACGCAGTATTTT

v_gene: TRBV6-2/TRBV6-3
d_gene: TRBD1
j_gene: TRBJ2-7
abundance: few
CDR3aa: CASSPGQGLSYEQYF
CDR3nt: TGTGCCAGCAGCCCGGGACAGGGCCTTTCCTACGAGCAGTACTTC

v_gene: TRBV5-1
d_gene: -
j_gene: TRBJ1-4
abundance: many
CDR3aa: CASSLEASPNEKLFF
CDR3nt: TGCGCCAGCAGCTTGGAGGCATCACCGAATGAAAAACTGTTTTTT

v_gene: TRBV7-8
d_gene: -
j_gene: TRBJ1-6
abundance: few
CDR3aa: CASSLETGRASPLHF
CDR3nt: TGTGCCAGCAGCTTAGAGACCGGGAGGGCTTCACCCCTCCACTTT

v_gene: TRBV4-2
d_gene: -
j_gene: TRBJ2-2
abundance: -
CDR3aa: CASSQALGTGELFF
CDR3nt: TGTGCCAGCAGCCAAGCCTTGGGTACCGGGGAGCTGTTTTTT

v_gene: TRBV12-3/TRBV12-4
d_gene: TRBD1
j_gene: TRBJ2-5
abundance: many
CDR3aa: CASSLGGQGETQYF
CDR3nt: TGTGCCAGCAGTTTAGGGGGACAGGGAGAGACCCAGTACTTC

v_gene: TRBV7-9
d_gene: -
j_gene: TRBJ2-5
abundance: many
CDR3aa: CASSLASGFQETQYF
CDR3nt: TGTGCCAGCAGCTTAGCGTCCGGGTTTCAAGAGACCCAGTACTTC

v_gene: TRBV20-1
d_gene: TRBD1
j_gene: TRBJ2-4
abundance: few
CDR3aa: CSARTGIIAKNIQYF
CDR3nt: TGCAGTGCTAGGACAGGGATTATAGCCAAAAACATTCAGTACTTC

v_gene: TRBV6-2/TRBV6-3
d_gene: -
j_gene: TRBJ2-6
abundance: few
CDR3aa: CASSYVASQTLSGANVLTF
CDR3nt: TGTGCCAGCAGTTACGTGGCATCGCAGACCCTCTCTGGGGCCAACGTCCTGACTTTC

v_gene: TRBV20-1
d_gene: TRBD1
j_gene: TRBJ1-1
abundance: few
CDR3aa: CSASARDRGMNTEAFF
CDR3nt: TGCAGTGCTAGTGCCCGAGACAGGGGAATGAACACTGAAGCTTTCTTT

v_gene: TRBV3-1
d_gene: -
j_gene: TRBJ2-7
abundance: many
CDR3aa: CASSLRVDRYEQYF
CDR3nt: TGTGCCAGCAGCCTCAGAGTTGACCGCTACGAGCAGTACTTC

v_gene: TRBV4-1
d_gene: TRBD1
j_gene: TRBJ1-5
abundance: many
CDR3aa: CASSFAGGGNQPQHF
CDR3nt: TGCGCCAGCAGTTTCGCAGGGGGAGGCAATCAGCCCCAGCATTTT

v_gene: TRBV3-1
d_gene: -
j_gene: TRBJ2-3
abundance: -
CDR3aa: CASSHRALGDTQYF
CDR3nt: TGTGCCAGCAGCCATCGAGCCTTAGGGGATACGCAGTATTTT

v_gene: TRBV29-1
d_gene: -
j_gene: TRBJ2-3
abundance: many
CDR3aa: CSVEVRVADTQYF
CDR3nt: TGCAGCGTTGAAGTAAGGGTGGCAGATACGCAGTATTTT

v_gene: TRBV11-2
d_gene: -
j_gene: TRBJ2-2
abundance: many
CDR3aa: CASSRRPEGSGNTGELFF
CDR3nt: TGTGCCAGCAGCCGCCGTCCGGAGGGGAGTGGGAACACCGGGGAGCTGTTTTTT

v_gene: TRBV5-5
d_gene: -
j_gene: TRBJ2-2
abundance: many
CDR3aa: CASSPSWGNTGELFF
CDR3nt: TGTGCCAGCAGCCCCAGTTGGGGGAACACCGGGGAGCTGTTTTTT

v_gene: TRBV5-1
d_gene: TRBD1
j_gene: TRBJ1-2
abundance: many
CDR3aa: CASSWGQGSKLYGYTF
CDR3nt: TGCGCCAGCAGCTGGGGACAGGGCAGTAAGTTGTATGGCTACACCTTC

v_gene: TRBV5-4
d_gene: -
j_gene: TRBJ2-7
abundance: few
CDR3aa: CASSRGGDNSYEQYF
CDR3nt: TGTGCCAGCAGCCGCGGAGGTGACAACTCCTACGAGCAGTACTTC

v_gene: TRBV7-2
d_gene: -
j_gene: TRBJ1-2
abundance: few
CDR3aa: CASSLASGSAGYTF
CDR3nt: TGTGCCAGCAGCTTAGCCTCGGGGTCTGCTGGCTACACCTTC

v_gene: TRBV2
d_gene: -
j_gene: TRBJ1-1
abundance: few
CDR3aa: CASIWTPNTEAFF
CDR3nt: TGTGCCAGCATATGGACCCCGAACACTGAAGCTTTCTTT

v_gene: TRBV12-3/TRBV12-4
d_gene: -
j_gene: TRBJ1-1
abundance: -
CDR3aa: CASSLRQGNTEAFF
CDR3nt: TGTGCCAGCAGTTTACGCCAGGGGAACACTGAAGCTTTCTTT

v_gene: TRBV6-1
d_gene: -
j_gene: TRBJ2-1
abundance: -
CDR3aa: CASTHGRSSYNEQFF
CDR3nt: TGTGCCAGCACACATGGCAGGAGCTCCTACAATGAGCAGTTCTTC

v_gene: TRBV12-3/TRBV12-4
d_gene: TRBD1
j_gene: TRBJ1-4
abundance: -
CDR3aa: CASTWGTGSEKLFF
CDR3nt: TGTGCCAGCACCTGGGGGACAGGGAGTGAAAAACTGTTTTTT

v_gene: TRBV12-3/TRBV12-4
d_gene: TRBD1
j_gene: TRBJ1-2
abundance: many
CDR3aa: CASRGQGAMGYTF
CDR3nt: TGTGCCAGCAGGGGACAGGGGGCAATGGGCTACACCTTC

v_gene: TRBV6-5
d_gene: -
j_gene: TRBJ2-7
abundance: many
CDR3aa: CASSYYRDFDYEQYF
CDR3nt: TGTGCCAGCAGTTACTACCGGGATTTCGACTACGAGCAGTACTTC

v_gene: TRBV5-1
d_gene: TRBD2
j_gene: TRBJ2-2
abundance: -
CDR3aa: CASSLHPGLANTGELFF
CDR3nt: TGCGCCAGCAGCCTCCACCCCGGACTAGCCAACACCGGGGAGCTGTTTTTT

v_gene: TRBV7-2
d_gene: TRBD1
j_gene: TRBJ1-4
abundance: many
CDR3aa: CASRGTNEKLFF
CDR3nt: TGTGCCTCCAGGGGGACTAATGAAAAACTGTTTTTT

v_gene: TRBV6-1
d_gene: TRBD1
j_gene: TRBJ2-2
abundance: -
CDR3aa: CASLTGAANTGELFF
CDR3nt: TGTGCCAGCCTAACAGGGGCCGCGAACACCGGGGAGCTGTTTTTT

v_gene: TRBV5-5
d_gene: -
j_gene: TRBJ2-2
abundance: -
CDR3aa: CASGLGTPELFF
CDR3nt: TGTGCCAGCGGCCTCGGGACTCCGGAGCTGTTTTTT

v_gene: TRBV6-2/TRBV6-3
d_gene: -
j_gene: TRBJ2-7
abundance: few
CDR3aa: CASSGRSYEQYF
CDR3nt: TGTGCCAGCAGTGGCAGGTCCTACGAGCAGTACTTC

v_gene: TRBV12-3/TRBV12-4
d_gene: TRBD1
j_gene: TRBJ1-2
abundance: few
CDR3aa: CASRETGGGDGYTF
CDR3nt: TGTGCCAGCAGAGAGACAGGGGGTGGGGACGGCTACACCTTC